These T cell receptor beta chains were read from a single sample in a study of blood T cell repertoires in COVID-19. Generated by immunoSEQ multiplex PCR, the TCRdb table keeps only in-frame clones and is missing some. Among 250,000 to 350,000 clones listed, more than 75% were seen once. The sequencing input was peripheral blood. These receptors were collected from a woman between 45 and 65 years old with acute or convalescent COVID-19. CDR3s include the opening cysteine and the closing phenylalanine or tryptophan. D genes are given only for firm matches. Only part of the rows carry a size: once, few, many, or a class if the clone is expanded.

V gene: TRBV2
J gene: TRBJ2-5
D gene: .
clone size: .
CDR3 DNA: TGTGCCAGCATGAGGACAACCCAAGAGACCCAGTACTTC
CDR3 protein: CASMRTTQETQYF

V gene: TRBV27
J gene: TRBJ1-5
D gene: TRBD1
clone size: .
CDR3 DNA: TGTGCCAGCAGTTCCACAGGGGTTAGCAATCAGCCCCAGCATTTT
CDR3 protein: CASSSTGVSNQPQHF

V gene: TRBV5-1
J gene: TRBJ1-1
D gene: .
clone size: .
CDR3 DNA: TGCGCCAGCAGCTTGGGACAGAGAACGAACACTGAAGCTTTCTTT
CDR3 protein: CASSLGQRTNTEAFF

V gene: TRBV4-2
J gene: TRBJ2-3
D gene: TRBD2
clone size: .
CDR3 DNA: TGTGCCAGCAGCCGAGGACTAGCGGGAGGTAGCACAGATACGCAGTATTTT
CDR3 protein: CASSRGLAGGSTDTQYF

V gene: TRBV27
J gene: TRBJ1-2
D gene: .
clone size: .
CDR3 DNA: TGTGCCAGCAGTTTACGTGGGGCCGAAGGCTACACCTTC
CDR3 protein: CASSLRGAEGYTF

V gene: TRBV6-2/TRBV6-3
J gene: TRBJ2-7
D gene: TRBD2
clone size: .
CDR3 DNA: TGTGCCAGCAGTTACTCGAGAGCGGGGCCGTCCTACGAGCAGTACTTC
CDR3 protein: CASSYSRAGPSYEQYF

V gene: TRBV6-6
J gene: TRBJ1-5
D gene: .
clone size: .
CDR3 DNA: TGTGCCAGCAGGATACAATTTAGCAATCAGCCCCAGCATTTT
CDR3 protein: CASRIQFSNQPQHF

V gene: TRBV6-1
J gene: TRBJ1-2
D gene: .
clone size: .
CDR3 DNA: TGTGCCAGCAGTGAAAACAGACCCGACTATGGCTACACCTTC
CDR3 protein: CASSENRPDYGYTF

V gene: TRBV9
J gene: TRBJ2-3
D gene: .
clone size: .
CDR3 DNA: TGTGCCAGCAGCACCGGACAGAACACAGATACGCAGTATTTT
CDR3 protein: CASSTGQNTDTQYF

V gene: TRBV5-6
J gene: TRBJ1-5
D gene: .
clone size: few
CDR3 DNA: TGTGCCAGCCCTACGGCGGGGGGTCAGCCCCAGCATTTT
CDR3 protein: CASPTAGGQPQHF

V gene: TRBV7-9
J gene: TRBJ1-4
D gene: TRBD1
clone size: once
CDR3 DNA: TGTGCCAGCACCAAGACAGGGAGAGTGGATGAAAAACTGTTTTTT
CDR3 protein: CASTKTGRVDEKLFF

V gene: TRBV19
J gene: TRBJ1-1
D gene: TRBD1
clone size: .
CDR3 DNA: TGTGCCAGTAGAATGGACAGGGGGCGGACTGAAGCTTTCTTT
CDR3 protein: CASRMDRGRTEAFF

V gene: TRBV29-1
J gene: TRBJ2-7
D gene: .
clone size: .
CDR3 DNA: TGCAGCGTTCGCTACGAGCAGTACTTC
CDR3 protein: CSVRYEQYF

V gene: TRBV18
J gene: TRBJ1-1
D gene: .
clone size: .
CDR3 DNA: TGTGCCAGCTCCCTAGGGGTTTTGAACACTGAAGCTTTCTTT
CDR3 protein: CASSLGVLNTEAFF

V gene: TRBV7-6
J gene: TRBJ2-5
D gene: TRBD2
clone size: .
CDR3 DNA: TGTGCCAGCAGCTTAGTAATCGCTAGCGGGGAGGATACCCAGTACTTC
CDR3 protein: CASSLVIASGEDTQYF

V gene: TRBV28
J gene: TRBJ2-5
D gene: TRBD1
clone size: .
CDR3 DNA: TGTGCCAGCAGTTACGACAGGGAGGAGACCCAGTACTTC
CDR3 protein: CASSYDREETQYF

V gene: TRBV28
J gene: TRBJ2-7
D gene: TRBD1
clone size: .
CDR3 DNA: TGTGCCAGCAGTCTAAGCCCGGGACAGGGCGATTACGAGCAGTACTTC
CDR3 protein: CASSLSPGQGDYEQYF

V gene: TRBV18
J gene: TRBJ2-1
D gene: .
clone size: .
CDR3 DNA: TGTGCCAGCTCACCAGGGCAGACCTCCTACAATGAGCAGTTCTTC
CDR3 protein: CASSPGQTSYNEQFF

V gene: TRBV28
J gene: TRBJ1-1
D gene: .
clone size: .
CDR3 DNA: TGCGGAGCCCTTGCCACCGGGTTGAACACTGAAGCTTTCTTT
CDR3 protein: CGALATGLNTEAFF

V gene: TRBV7-9
J gene: TRBJ2-7
D gene: TRBD2
clone size: .
CDR3 DNA: TGTGCCAGCAGCCCCGGGGGGATCTCCTACGAGCAGTACTTC
CDR3 protein: CASSPGGISYEQYF

V gene: TRBV27
J gene: TRBJ1-6
D gene: .
clone size: .
CDR3 DNA: TGTGCCAGCAGTTTATACGGGGATAATTCACCCCTCCACTTT
CDR3 protein: CASSLYGDNSPLHF

V gene: TRBV2
J gene: TRBJ2-1
D gene: .
clone size: few
CDR3 DNA: TGTGCCAGCAGTCACTACAATGAGCAGTTCTTC
CDR3 protein: CASSHYNEQFF

V gene: TRBV5-3
J gene: TRBJ2-3
D gene: .
clone size: .
CDR3 DNA: TGTGCCAGAAGCTCTGGCGGCGGTACCACAGATACGCAGTATTTT
CDR3 protein: CARSSGGGTTDTQYF

V gene: TRBV2
J gene: TRBJ1-1
D gene: .
clone size: .
CDR3 DNA: TGTGCCAGCAAAGTGGGGGGACGGACTGAAGCTTTCTTT
CDR3 protein: CASKVGGRTEAFF

V gene: TRBV7-7
J gene: TRBJ2-3
D gene: TRBD1
clone size: .
CDR3 DNA: TGTGCTAGCAGCTTAGGGACAGGGAGCACAGATACGCAGTATTTT
CDR3 protein: CASSLGTGSTDTQYF

V gene: TRBV13
J gene: TRBJ2-7
D gene: TRBD2
clone size: once
CDR3 DNA: TGTGCCAGCAGCAGGGAGGGCCCCTCCTACGAGCAGTACTTC
CDR3 protein: CASSREGPSYEQYF

V gene: TRBV9
J gene: TRBJ2-7
D gene: TRBD1
clone size: once
CDR3 DNA: TGTGCCAGCAGCGCCGGGACAGGGTCTCACTACGAGCAGTACTTC
CDR3 protein: CASSAGTGSHYEQYF

V gene: TRBV7-3
J gene: TRBJ2-1
D gene: TRBD2
clone size: many
CDR3 DNA: TGTGCCAGCAGCTTAATGGGAGGGCCCTATGAGCAGTTCTTC
CDR3 protein: CASSLMGGPYEQFF

V gene: TRBV7-9
J gene: TRBJ2-2
D gene: TRBD2
clone size: few
CDR3 DNA: TGTGCCAGCAGCTTATGGGGACTAGCGGGAGCCGGGGAGCTGTTTTTT
CDR3 protein: CASSLWGLAGAGELFF

V gene: TRBV3-1/TRBV3-2
J gene: TRBJ1-1
D gene: .
clone size: .
CDR3 DNA: TGTGCCAGCAGCCAGGGTCGGAGAACTGAAGCTTTCTTT
CDR3 protein: CASSQGRRTEAFF

V gene: TRBV7-2
J gene: TRBJ1-5
D gene: TRBD1
clone size: .
CDR3 DNA: TGTGCCAGCAGCTTAGGTTGGACAGGGGAAGAGCCCCAGCATTTT
CDR3 protein: CASSLGWTGEEPQHF